This T cell receptor (beta chain) was identified in a study of spatial heterogeneity in lung cancer. Study as a whole: Available follow-up PBMC samples, collected a median of around two years post-resection, were sequenced.

The germline V gene encodes CDR1 DFQATT and CDR2 SNEGSKA (reference sequence). This CDR3 is built from 18 residues. V gave up 4 bases and J gave up 5 bases; unmatched junction bases: 13. Every TCR cDNA molecule carried a tag that served as a unique molecular identifier. TCRdb used MiXCR to reprocess the 5' RACE reads, holding one entry per CDR3 protein. The sample lists 25,000 to 30,000 distinct CDR3 sequences, roughly 5.5% seen once, with roughly a fifth in the top ten. Time point meaning: blood at routine non-recurrence follow-up after resection. The sequenced material consisted of unsorted whole RNA from tumor, nontumor lung or frozen PBMC. Whole-study findings and limits: Ubiquitous expanded tumor TCRs appeared in blood more at resection than follow-up.

Of note for this clonotype: The antigen is unknown.

The sequence was obtained from a male donor with early-stage non-small cell lung cancer. Source: PBMCs, taken at follow-up. V and J are TRBV20-1 and TRBJ2-3, with 15 bases matching TRBD2. The CDR3 DNA is TGCAGTGCTACCTATCCTCCGGGACTAGCGGGAGGCTTAGATACGCAGTATTTT. Protein sequence: CSATYPPGLAGGLDTQYF.